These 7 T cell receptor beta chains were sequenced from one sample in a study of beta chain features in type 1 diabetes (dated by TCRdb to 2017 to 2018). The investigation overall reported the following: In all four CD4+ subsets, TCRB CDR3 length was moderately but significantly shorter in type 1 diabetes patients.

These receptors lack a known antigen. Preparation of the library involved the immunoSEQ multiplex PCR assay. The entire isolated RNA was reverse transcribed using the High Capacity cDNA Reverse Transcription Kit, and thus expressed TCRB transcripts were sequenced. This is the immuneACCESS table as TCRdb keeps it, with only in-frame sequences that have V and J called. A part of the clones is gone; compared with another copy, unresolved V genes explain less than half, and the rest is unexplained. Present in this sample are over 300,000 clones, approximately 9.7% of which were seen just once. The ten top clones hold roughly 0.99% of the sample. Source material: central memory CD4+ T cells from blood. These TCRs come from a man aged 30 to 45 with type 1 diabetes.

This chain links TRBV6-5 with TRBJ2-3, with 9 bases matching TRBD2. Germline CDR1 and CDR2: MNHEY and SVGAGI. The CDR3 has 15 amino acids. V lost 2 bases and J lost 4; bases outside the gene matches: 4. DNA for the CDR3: TGTGCCAGCAGTTACGGTAGCGGGAGCCCAGATACGCAGTATTTT. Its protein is CASSYGSGSPDTQYF.

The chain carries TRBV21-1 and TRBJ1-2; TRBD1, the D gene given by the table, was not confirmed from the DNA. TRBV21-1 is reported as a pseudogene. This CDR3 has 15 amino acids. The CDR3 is CASSTRHRDLYGYTF. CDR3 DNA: TGTGCCAGCAGCACCCGACACCGCGACCTTTATGGCTACACCTTC.

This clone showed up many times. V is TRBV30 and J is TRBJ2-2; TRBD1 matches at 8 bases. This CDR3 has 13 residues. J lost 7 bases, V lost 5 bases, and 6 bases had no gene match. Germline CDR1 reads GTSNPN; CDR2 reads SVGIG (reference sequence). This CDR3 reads CAWDRGKSGELFF. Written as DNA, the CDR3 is TGTGCCTGGGACAGGGGAAAAAGCGGGGAGCTGTTTTTT.

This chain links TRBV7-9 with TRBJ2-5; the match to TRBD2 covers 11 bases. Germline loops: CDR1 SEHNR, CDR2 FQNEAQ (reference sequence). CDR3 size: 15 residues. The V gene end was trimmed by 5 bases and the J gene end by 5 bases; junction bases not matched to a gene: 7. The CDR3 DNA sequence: TGTGCCAGCAGCCTCGGACTAGCGGGTTCGGAGACCCAGTACTTC. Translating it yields CASSLGLAGSETQYF.

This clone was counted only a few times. CDR3: CASSRTETYGYTF. As DNA, the CDR3 is TGTGCCAGCAGCCGGACAGAGACCTATGGCTACACCTTC. The chain has TRBV5-4 and TRBJ1-2; the D gene is possibly TRBD1 (6 bases). The ends were cut back, 4 bases at V and 4 bases at J, with 11 bases in the middle. The CDR3 covers 13 residues. CDR1 and CDR2 from the germline V gene are SGHNT and YYREEE (reference sequence). The full variable domain, completed using reference TRBV5-4 and TRBJ1-2, is ETGVTQSPTHLIKTRGQQVTLRCSSQSGHNTVSWYQQALGQGPQFIFQYYREEENGRGNFPPRFSGLQFPNYSSELNVNALELDDSALYLCASSRTETYGYTFGSGTRLTVV.

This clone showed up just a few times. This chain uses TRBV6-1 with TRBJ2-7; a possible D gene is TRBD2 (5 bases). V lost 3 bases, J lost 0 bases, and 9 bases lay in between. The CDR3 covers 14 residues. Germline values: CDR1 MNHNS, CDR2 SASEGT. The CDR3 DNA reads TGTGCCAGCAGTGAGACCGGGGTCTCCTACGAGCAGTACTTC. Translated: CASSETGVSYEQYF.

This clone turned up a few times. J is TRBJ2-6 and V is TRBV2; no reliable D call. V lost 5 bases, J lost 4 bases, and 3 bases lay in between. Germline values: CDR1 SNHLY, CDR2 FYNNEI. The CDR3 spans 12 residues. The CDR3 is CASSPGANVLTF. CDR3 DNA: TGTGCCAGCAGTCCCGGGGCCAACGTCCTGACTTTC.